A single count supports the clone carrying this T cell receptor beta chain. CD8+ and CD4+ T cells taken from blood had their TCR beta sequenced. This sample is drawn from a study of CD8 T cells in Susac syndrome. Looked up from germline, CDR1 is LGHDT and CDR2 is YNNKEL (reference sequence). CDR3 length: 19 amino acids. V was pared by 2 bases and J by 4 bases, with 26 bases between. RNA in amounts of roughly 0.5 to 1 ug was reverse transcribed with random hexamers. TCRdb redid the calling of the immunoSEQ multiplex PCR reads with MiXCR, one entry per CDR3 protein. The profile covers roughly 120,000 distinct CDR3 sequences, with around 94% appearing a single time and more than 0.075% taken by the ten largest.

The TCR was taken from a human donor in good health. The chain has TRBV3-1 and TRBJ2-5; D is unresolved. The source material was CD4+ T cells from PBMCs. In DNA, the CDR3 is TGTGCCAGCAGCCAACAATCCGTTAGATTCACTGGGTCGCGAGAGACCCAGTACTTC. Translation gives CASSQQSVRFTGSRETQYF.